A single sample is the source of the 16 T cell receptor beta chains below, sequenced in a study of blood T cell repertoires in COVID-19. Method: immunoSEQ multiplex PCR; TCRdb's copy keeps in-frame clones and lacks some. This table has tens of thousands of clones, around 80% appearing once. The sample was peripheral blood. These receptors all come from a human donor in a cohort sampled during active COVID-19.

This chain connects TRBV11-2 to TRBJ2-1, with 8 bases aligning to TRBD2. The J segment lost 9 bases and the V segment lost 8 bases, leaving 12 bases of the junction unmatched. Germline CDR1 and CDR2: SGHAT and FQNNGV. The CDR3 runs 14 residues. CDR3 in DNA: TGTGCCAGCGCCCGGGGGGGGGCACGCGGTGAGCAGTTCTTC. It yields the protein CASARGGARGEQFF. Filled out from reference TRBV11-2 and TRBJ2-1, the complete variable domain reads EAGVAQSPRYKIIEKRQSVAFWCNPISGHATLYWYQQILGQGPKLLIQFQNNGVVDDSQLPKDRFSAERLKGVDSTLKIQPAKLEDSAVYLCASARGGARGEQFFGPGTRLTVL.

This chain connects TRBV19 to TRBJ1-2; TRBD1 matches 8 bases. The CDR3 covers 15 residues. J gave up 6 bases and V 7 bases, and 13 bases lay outside the gene matches. CDR1 is LNHDA, CDR2 SQIVND, per germline (reference sequence). The CDR3 region is CASNLRDRLPNGYTF. Here the CDR3 DNA reads TGTGCCAGTAACTTGAGGGACAGGTTACCTAATGGCTACACCTTC.

The chain uses TRBV24-1 and TRBJ2-5; 7 bases map to TRBD1. After removal of 4 bases from V and 4 bases from J, the junction contained 14 bases not matched to a gene. This CDR3 is 17 amino acids long. CDR1 is KGHDR and CDR2 is SFDVKD in the germline V gene. In nucleotides, the CDR3 is TGTGCCACCAGTGAGTCGACCGGGACAGTGGAGCGAGAGACCCAGTACTTC. It specifies CATSESTGTVERETQYF.

This rearrangement joins TRBV27 to TRBJ1-2; D remains ambiguous. This CDR3 is built from 14 residues. Germline assignment: CDR1 MNHEY and CDR2 SMNVEV (reference sequence). The V and J ends lost 6 bases and 5 bases respectively, with 16 bases between them. Here the CDR3 DNA reads TGTGCCAGCAGAACTAGCGTCTCTCCTTATGGCTACACCTTC. Its protein is CASRTSVSPYGYTF.

The genes are TRBV3-1 (or the pseudogene TRBV3-2) and TRBJ2-5; unclear D gene. The CDR3 length is 14 residues. Per germline, CDR1 LGHDT and CDR2 YNNKEL (reference sequence). Trimming stripped 1 base from V and 4 bases from J, with 10 bases between. The DNA for the CDR3 is TGTGCCAGCAGCCAAGGGGCAAGCTCAGAGACCCAGTACTTC. This sequence encodes CASSQGASSETQYF.

The chain uses TRBV16 and TRBJ2-1; D is unresolved. Germline CDR1 KGHSY, CDR2 FQNENV. V shed 1 base and J shed 9 bases, with 10 bases lying between them. The CDR3 runs to 13 residues. The CDR3 DNA reads TGTGCCAGCAGCCAATTGGAGCAGAGTGAGCAGTTCTTC. Translating it yields CASSQLEQSEQFF.

The count of this clone is one. The CDR3 region is CASSASGGFDTGELFF. In DNA, the CDR3 is TGTGCCAGCAGTGCCTCCGGCGGTTTCGACACCGGGGAGCTGTTTTTT. The chain has TRBV6-1 and TRBJ2-2, with unresolved D. This CDR3 has 16 residues. Germline CDR1 and CDR2: MNHNS and SASEGT. Trimming stripped 4 bases from V and 3 bases from J, with 15 bases between.

For this clone: No DNA is shown, since the ends of the CDR3 on it are uncertain; the CDR3 is the one TCRdb lists. The CDR3: CASSSTTRRAGELFF. V is TRBV5-5 and J is TRBJ2-2; the D call of TRBD2 is as the table states it, not checked on the DNA. Germline assignment: CDR1 SGHKS and CDR2 YYEKEE (reference sequence). The CDR3 extends over 15 residues, inclusive of both ends.

This clone was detected a few times. This chain uses TRBV16 with TRBJ2-1; 8 bases are shared with TRBD1. CDR1 KGHSY and CDR2 FQNENV come from the germline V gene. The CDR3 contains 13 residues. The ends lost 2 bases at V and 8 bases at J; junction bases unmatched: 2. In DNA, the CDR3 is TGTGCCAGCAGCCAACGGACAGGGTATGAGCAGTTCTTC. As protein: CASSQRTGYEQFF. Full variable domain (remainder filled in from reference TRBV16 and TRBJ2-1): GEEVAQTPKHLVRGEGQKAKLYCAPIKGHSYVFWYQQVLKNEFKFLISFQNENVFDETGMPKERFSAKCLPNSPCSLEIQATKLEDSAVYFCASSQRTGYEQFFGPGTRLTVL.

This chain uses TRBV7-9 with TRBJ1-1; 10 bases are a match to TRBD1. The V gene end was trimmed by 5 bases and the J gene end by 8 bases; junction bases not matched to a gene: 5. In germline, CDR1 is SEHNR, CDR2 FQNEAQ (reference sequence). This CDR3 region has 13 residues. This CDR3 reads CASSPQTGGEAFF. The CDR3, as DNA: TGTGCCAGCAGCCCCCAGACAGGGGGCGAAGCTTTCTTT.

This sequence joins TRBV9 and TRBJ1-2; the D is unclear. Germline V lookup: CDR1 SGDLS, CDR2 YYNGEE. The ends were cut back, 0 bases at V and 4 bases at J, with 10 bases in the middle. The CDR3 runs 14 residues. The CDR3: CASSVGGNLYGYTF. Here the CDR3 DNA reads TGTGCCAGCAGCGTAGGAGGTAACCTCTATGGCTACACCTTC.

This chain links TRBV5-1 with TRBJ1-2; perhaps TRBD1 as D (6 bases). Trimming took off 0 bases at V and 5 bases at J, with 14 bases between the two ends. The length of the CDR3 is 15 residues. Germline values: CDR1 SGHRS, CDR2 YFSETQ. CDR3 sequence (DNA): TGCGCCAGCAGCTTGGCCACAGGGACCGATTATGGCTACACCTTC. As protein: CASSLATGTDYGYTF.

The chain has TRBV9 and TRBJ1-1, with TRBD1 as a possible D gene (5 bases). The CDR3 extends over 13 amino acids. CDR1 is SGDLS, CDR2 YYNGEE, per germline. V dropped 0 bases and J dropped 3 bases, with 6 bases sitting between them. The CDR3 is CASSVGGDTEAFF. In nucleotides, the CDR3 is TGTGCCAGCAGCGTAGGGGGGGACACTGAAGCTTTCTTT.

The V and J genes are TRBV5-1 and TRBJ2-3; a possible D gene is TRBD1 (6 bases). V gave up 4 bases and J gave up 6 bases, with 24 bases separating them. This CDR3 spans 17 amino acids. Germline V gives CDR1 SGHRS, CDR2 YFSETQ. CDR3 bases: TGCGCCAGCAGCGCGATCCCCCCGGACAGACCTACCGATACGCAGTATTTT. Amino acids: CASSAIPPDRPTDTQYF.

This clone was recorded at least ten times. The rearrangement joins TRBV7-8 to TRBJ2-7, with 7 positions matching TRBD2. The CDR3 extends over 14 amino acids. V was clipped by 6 bases and J by 2 bases; unmatched bases: 7. Germline CDR1 and CDR2: SGHVS and FQNEAQ. The CDR3 loop reads CASRQPGGTYEQYF. For the CDR3, the DNA is TGTGCCAGCAGGCAGCCGGGGGGTACCTACGAGCAGTACTTC.

The V and J genes are TRBV5-5 and TRBJ2-7; 13 bases map to TRBD2. The CDR3 extends over 15 amino acids. The V and J ends lost 3 bases and 5 bases, in that order; junction bases with no gene match: 5. Germline-derived CDR1 and CDR2 are SGHKS and YYEKEE (reference sequence). The CDR3 region has the DNA TGTGCCAGCAGCTCCGGACTAGCGGGGGTAAACGAGCAGTACTTC. This sequence encodes CASSSGLAGVNEQYF.